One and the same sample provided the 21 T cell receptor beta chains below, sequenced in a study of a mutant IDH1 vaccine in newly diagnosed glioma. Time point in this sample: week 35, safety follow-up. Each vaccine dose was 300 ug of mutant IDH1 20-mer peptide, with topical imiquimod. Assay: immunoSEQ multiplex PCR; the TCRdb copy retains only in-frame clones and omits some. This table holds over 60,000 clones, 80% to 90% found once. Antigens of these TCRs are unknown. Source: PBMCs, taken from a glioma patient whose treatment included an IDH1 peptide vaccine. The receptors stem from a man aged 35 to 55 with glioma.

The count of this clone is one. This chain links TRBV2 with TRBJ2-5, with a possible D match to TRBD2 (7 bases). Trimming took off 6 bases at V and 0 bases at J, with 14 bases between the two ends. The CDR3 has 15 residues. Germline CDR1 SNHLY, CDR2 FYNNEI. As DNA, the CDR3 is TGTGCCAGCAGGGGTCCGGGGGGCGACCAAGAGACCCAGTACTTC. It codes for CASRGPGGDQETQYF.

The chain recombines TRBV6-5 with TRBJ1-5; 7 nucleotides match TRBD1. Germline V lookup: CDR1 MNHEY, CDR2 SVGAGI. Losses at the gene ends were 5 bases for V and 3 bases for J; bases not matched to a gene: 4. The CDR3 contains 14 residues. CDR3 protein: CASSHQGVNQPQHF. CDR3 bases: TGTGCCAGCAGTCACCAGGGGGTCAATCAGCCCCAGCATTTT.

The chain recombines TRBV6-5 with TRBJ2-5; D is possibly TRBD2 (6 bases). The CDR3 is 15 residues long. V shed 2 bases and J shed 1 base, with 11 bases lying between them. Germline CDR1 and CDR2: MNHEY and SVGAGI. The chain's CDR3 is CASSYGAGFQETQYF. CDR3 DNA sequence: TGTGCCAGCAGTTACGGGGCGGGGTTCCAAGAGACCCAGTACTTC.

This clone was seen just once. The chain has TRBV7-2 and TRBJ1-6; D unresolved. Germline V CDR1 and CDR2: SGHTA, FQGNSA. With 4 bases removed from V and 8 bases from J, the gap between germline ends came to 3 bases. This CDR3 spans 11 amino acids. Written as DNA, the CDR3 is TGTGCCAGCAGCTCTCATTCACCCCTCCACTTT. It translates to CASSSHSPLHF.

As DNA, the CDR3 is TGCGCCAGCAGCCAAGGGGGAACTTGGACCTATGGCTACACCTTC. Amino acids: CASSQGGTWTYGYTF. This sequence joins TRBV4-1 and TRBJ1-2, with unresolved D. The CDR3 covers 15 residues. Germline CDR1 reads MGHRA; CDR2 reads YSYEKL. V was shortened by 1 base and J by 4 bases, with 13 bases between the two germline ends.

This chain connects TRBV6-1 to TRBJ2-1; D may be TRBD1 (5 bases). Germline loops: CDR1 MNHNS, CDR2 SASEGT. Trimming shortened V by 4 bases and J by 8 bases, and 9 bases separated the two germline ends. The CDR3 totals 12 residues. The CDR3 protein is CASSVQGDEQFF. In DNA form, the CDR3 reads TGTGCCAGCAGTGTTCAGGGTGATGAGCAGTTCTTC.

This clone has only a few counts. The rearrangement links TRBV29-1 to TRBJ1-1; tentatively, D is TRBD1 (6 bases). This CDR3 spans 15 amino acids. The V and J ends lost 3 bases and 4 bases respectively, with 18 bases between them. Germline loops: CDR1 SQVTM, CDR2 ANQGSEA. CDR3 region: CSVESLGGRFTEAFF. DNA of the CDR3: TGCAGCGTTGAGAGTCTTGGGGGGCGATTCACTGAAGCTTTCTTT.

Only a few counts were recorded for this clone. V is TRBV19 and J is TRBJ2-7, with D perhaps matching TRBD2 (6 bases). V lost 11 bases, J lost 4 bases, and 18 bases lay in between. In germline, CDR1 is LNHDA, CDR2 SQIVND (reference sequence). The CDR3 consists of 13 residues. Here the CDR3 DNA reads TGTGCCTCCGAATCGGGGGTTGGGTACGAGCAGTACTTC. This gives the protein CASESGVGYEQYF. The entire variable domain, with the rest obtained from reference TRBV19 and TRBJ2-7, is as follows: DGGITQSPKYLFRKEGQNVTLSCEQNLNHDAMYWYRQDPGQGLRLIYYSQIVNDFQKGDIAEGYSVSREKKESFPLTVTSAQKNPTAFYLCASESGVGYEQYFGPGTRLTVT.

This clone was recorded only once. The CDR3: CASSIDDAFPGTGSNQPQHF. The CDR3 DNA sequence: TGTGCCAGTAGTATAGATGATGCCTTTCCCGGGACAGGGTCCAATCAGCCCCAGCATTTT. V is TRBV19 and J is TRBJ1-5, with 9 positions matching TRBD1. The CDR3 sequence is 20 residues long. CDR1 is LNHDA, CDR2 SQIVND, per germline (reference sequence). The junction had 15 bases not matched to a gene; V was cut back by 0 bases and J by 3 bases.

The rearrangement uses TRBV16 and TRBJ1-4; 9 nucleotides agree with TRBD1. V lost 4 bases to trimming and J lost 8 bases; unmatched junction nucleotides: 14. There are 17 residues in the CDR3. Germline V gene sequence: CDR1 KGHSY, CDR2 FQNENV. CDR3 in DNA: TGTGCCAGCAGCCCGACGGGGACAGGGAAGGGAAAGGAAAAACTGTTTTTT. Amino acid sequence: CASSPTGTGKGKEKLFF.

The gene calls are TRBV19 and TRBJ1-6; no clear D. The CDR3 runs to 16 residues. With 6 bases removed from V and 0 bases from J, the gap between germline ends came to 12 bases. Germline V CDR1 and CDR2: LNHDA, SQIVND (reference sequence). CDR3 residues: CASSTTGSSYNSPLHF. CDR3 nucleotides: TGTGCCAGTAGCACGACGGGGAGCTCCTATAATTCACCCCTCCACTTT.

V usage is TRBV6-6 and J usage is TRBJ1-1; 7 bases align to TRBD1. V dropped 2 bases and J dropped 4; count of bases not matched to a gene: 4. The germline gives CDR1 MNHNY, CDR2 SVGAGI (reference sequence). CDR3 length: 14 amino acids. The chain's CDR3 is CASSYPDRLTEAFF. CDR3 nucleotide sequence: TGTGCCAGCAGTTACCCGGACAGGCTCACTGAAGCTTTCTTT.

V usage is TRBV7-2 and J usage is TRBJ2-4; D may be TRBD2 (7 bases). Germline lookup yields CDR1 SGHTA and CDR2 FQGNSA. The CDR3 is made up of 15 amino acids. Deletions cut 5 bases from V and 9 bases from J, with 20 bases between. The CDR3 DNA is TGTGCCAGCAGCCCAGCGGGACAAAGATCGGCCATTCAGTACTTC. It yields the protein CASSPAGQRSAIQYF.

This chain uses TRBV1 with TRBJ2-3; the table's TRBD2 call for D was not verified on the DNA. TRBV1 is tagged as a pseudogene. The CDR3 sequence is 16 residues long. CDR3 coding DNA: TGCACCAGCAGGGGGGGGTCACTAGTCTACACAGATACGCAGTATTTT. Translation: CTSRGGSLVYTDTQYF.

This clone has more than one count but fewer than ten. This CDR3 reads CSVRLAGREQYF. The CDR3, as DNA: TGCAGCGTTAGACTAGCGGGGCGCGAGCAGTACTTC. This sequence joins TRBV29-1 and TRBJ2-7; 11 nucleotides line up with TRBD2. CDR1 and CDR2 from the germline V gene are SQVTM and ANQGSEA. V shed 5 bases, J shed 6 bases, and the junction held 3 bases outside the gene matches. This CDR3 is 12 amino acids long.

The CDR3 spells CASSTGGGWSGDEQFF. DNA of the CDR3: TGTGCCAGCAGCACGGGCGGCGGGTGGAGCGGGGATGAGCAGTTCTTC. The chain combines TRBV7-8 with TRBJ2-1; 7 nucleotides match TRBD2. The CDR3 extends over 16 amino acids. V shed 5 bases and J 8 bases; nucleotides not matched to a gene: 15. Germline loops: CDR1 SGHVS, CDR2 FQNEAQ. Using reference TRBV7-8 and TRBJ2-1 for the parts outside the CDR3, the full variable domain is GAGVSQSPRYKVAKRGQDVALRCDPISGHVSLFWYQQALGQGPEFLTYFQNEAQLDKSGLPSDRFFAERPEGSVSTLKIQRTQQEDSAVYLCASSTGGGWSGDEQFFGPGTRLTVL.

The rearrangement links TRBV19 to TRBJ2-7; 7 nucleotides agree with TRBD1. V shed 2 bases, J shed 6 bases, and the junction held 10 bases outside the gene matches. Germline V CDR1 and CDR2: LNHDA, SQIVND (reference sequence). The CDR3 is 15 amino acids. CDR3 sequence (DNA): TGTGCCAGTAGTATAAGTTCGCAGGGGGTCTCCGAGCAGTACTTC. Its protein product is CASSISSQGVSEQYF. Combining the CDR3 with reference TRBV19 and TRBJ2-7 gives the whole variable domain DGGITQSPKYLFRKEGQNVTLSCEQNLNHDAMYWYRQDPGQGLRLIYYSQIVNDFQKGDIAEGYSVSREKKESFPLTVTSAQKNPTAFYLCASSISSQGVSEQYFGPGTRLTVT.

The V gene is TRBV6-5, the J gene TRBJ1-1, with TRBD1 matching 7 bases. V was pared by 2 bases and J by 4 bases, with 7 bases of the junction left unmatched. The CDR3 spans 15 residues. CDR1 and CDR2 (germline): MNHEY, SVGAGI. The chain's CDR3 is CASSYTGAPSTEAFF. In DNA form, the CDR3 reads TGTGCCAGCAGTTACACAGGGGCCCCATCCACTGAAGCTTTCTTT.

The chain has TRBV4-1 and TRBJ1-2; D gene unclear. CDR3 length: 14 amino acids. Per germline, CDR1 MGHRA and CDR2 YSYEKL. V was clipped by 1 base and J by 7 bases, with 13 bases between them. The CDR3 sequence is CASSQGWAAFGYTF. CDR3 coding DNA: TGCGCCAGCAGCCAAGGATGGGCCGCTTTTGGCTACACCTTC.

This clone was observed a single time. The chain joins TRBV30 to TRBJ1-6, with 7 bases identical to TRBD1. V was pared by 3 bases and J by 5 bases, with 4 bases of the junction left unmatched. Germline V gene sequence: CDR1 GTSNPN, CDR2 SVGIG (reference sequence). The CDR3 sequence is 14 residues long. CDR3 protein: CAWRDRSHNSPLHF. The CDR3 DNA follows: TGTGCCTGGAGGGACAGGAGCCATAATTCACCCCTCCACTTT.

CDR3 in DNA: TGTGCCAGCGGCCTGGACGGGATCGTCGGTGAAGCTTTCTTT. Translating gives CASGLDGIVGEAFF. The chain carries TRBV13 and TRBJ1-1; no clear D gene. The CDR3 has 14 residues. The V end was cut by 8 bases, the J end by 7 bases, with 20 bases between. Germline V gives CDR1 PRHDT, CDR2 FYEKMQ (reference sequence).